This T cell receptor (beta chain) was sequenced during a study of OX40 agonist ivuxolimab in advanced cancers. Overall study context: The study gave patients intravenous ivuxolimab at 0.01 to 10 mg/kg every 2 weeks. Three individuals attained partial responses, comprising one hepatocellular carcinoma case and two cutaneous melanoma cases. Whole-study results and caveats: CD4+ and CD8+ T cells in blood underwent clonal expansion by week 6 at 0.1 to 3.0 mg/kg. Antigens targeted by the expanded peripheral T cells were not determined.

Method: immunoSEQ multiplex PCR; TCRdb's copy keeps in-frame clones and lacks some. Of some 64,000 clones listed, approximately 80% are singletons. This clone occurred a few times. Its antigen is undetermined. CDR1 is WNHNN, CDR2 SYGVQD, per germline (reference sequence). This CDR3 contains 15 residues. V shed 6 bases, J shed 5 bases, and the junction held 7 bases outside the gene matches. V and J are TRBV10-1 and TRBJ1-5, with 10 bases that match TRBD1. The TCR comes from an adult with an advanced solid tumor such as melanoma, head and neck, liver or kidney cancer. The input for sequencing was CD4+ or CD8+ T cells sorted from blood, taken in a trial of the OX40 agonist ivuxolimab. The CDR3 is CASRKGQGQDQPQHF. CDR3 nucleotide sequence: TGCGCCAGCAGGAAGGGACAGGGGCAGGATCAGCCCCAGCATTTT.